The 20 T cell receptor beta chains in this list originate from one sample, sequenced in a study of blood T cells in healthy people across ages. A second PCR, run for roughly 7 to 12 cycles, used a sample-barcoded 5' primer plus a J-beta primer mix. TCRdb analysed the 5' RACE reads with MiXCR anew, one entry per CDR3 protein. The data show about a million distinct CDR3 sequences, around two fifths seen once. The sample comprised blood. These receptors all stem from a man aged 18 to 29 in good health.

This chain links TRBV20-1 with TRBJ2-1, with 8 positions matching TRBD2. This CDR3 contains 17 residues. V was clipped by 0 bases and J by 7 bases; unmatched bases: 14. Per germline, CDR1 DFQATT and CDR2 SNEGSKA (reference sequence). CDR3 in DNA: TGCAGTGCTAGAGATCTCGACGGGGGGGGCGGTTGGAATGAGCAGTTCTTC. Amino acid sequence: CSARDLDGGGGWNEQFF.

J is TRBJ2-5 and V is TRBV4-3; tentative D call: TRBD1 (5 bases). Germline assignment: CDR1 LGHNA and CDR2 YSLEER. Trimming cost V 2 bases and J 1 base, with 14 bases left between them. CDR3 length: 16 residues. The CDR3 loop is CASSQRGRTFQETQYF. In nucleotides, the CDR3 is TGCGCCAGCAGCCAAAGAGGCAGGACATTCCAAGAGACCCAGTACTTC.

The chain couples TRBV6-4 to TRBJ1-2; D gene ambiguous. Germline CDR1 is MRHNA and CDR2 is SNTAGT. Deletions cut 9 bases from V and 3 bases from J, with 8 bases between. The CDR3 contains 11 residues. CDR3 bases: TGTGCCAGGACGACTGACTATGGCTACACCTTC. It specifies CARTTDYGYTF.

Remarks on this clonotype: A much more abundant neighbour one base away suggests this may be a read error. The rearrangement joins TRBV4-3 to TRBJ2-1, with TRBD1 matching 11 bases. The V gene end was trimmed by 0 bases and the J gene end by 8 bases; junction bases not matched to a gene: 15. This CDR3 is built from 19 residues. From germline, CDR1 is LGHNA and CDR2 YSLEER. The CDR3 region is CASSQDSLKTRDRGDEQFF. CDR3 bases: TGCGCCAGCAGCCAAGACTCCCTCAAGACCCGGGACAGGGGGGATGAGCAGTTCTTC.

Only a few counts were recorded for this clonotype. The rearrangement joins TRBV7-9 to TRBJ2-1; TRBD1 aligns across 8 bases. Germline lookup yields CDR1 SEHNR and CDR2 FQNEAQ (reference sequence). The CDR3 runs to 15 residues. V shed 5 bases, J shed 9 bases, and the junction held 12 bases outside the gene matches. CDR3 protein: CASSPSPTGVIEQFF. The CDR3 nucleotides read TGTGCCAGCAGCCCCTCTCCGACAGGGGTGATTGAGCAGTTCTTC.

Comments on this clonotype: At one of its ends the junction is not consistent with the germline gene, which may arise from a read error. The genes are TRBV7-7 and TRBJ1-6, with TRBD1 identical over 10 bases. Per the germline V gene, CDR1 is SSHAT and CDR2 is FNYEAQ (reference sequence). This CDR3 has 17 residues. DNA of the CDR3: TGTGCTAGCAGCTCCCGGGACAGGGGCCCTCAAAATTCACCCCTCCACTTT. Protein sequence: CASSSRDRGPQNSPLHF.

The genes are TRBV20-1 and TRBJ2-7; 9 bases are shared with TRBD2. The CDR3 is 14 amino acids. The germline gives CDR1 DFQATT, CDR2 SNEGSKA (reference sequence). V trimming: 6 bases; J trimming: 6 bases; junction bases outside the gene matches: 12. CDR3 sequence: CSASTRTSDCEQYF. In nucleotides, the CDR3 is TGCAGTGCCTCGACCCGGACTAGCGATTGCGAGCAGTACTTC.

This chain connects TRBV6-2 or TRBV6-3 to TRBJ2-7; 9 bases agree with TRBD1. The CDR3 totals 17 residues. The germline CDR1 and CDR2 sequences are MNHEY and SVGEGT. The V segment lost 5 bases and the J segment 2 bases; nucleotides outside the gene matches: 13. The CDR3 DNA follows: TGTGCCAGCAGTCATGGACAGGGGCTTCGATTTACCTACGAGCAGTACTTC. This translates into CASSHGQGLRFTYEQYF.

Comments on this clonotype: A much larger clone differs by one base, so this may be a read error. This chain connects TRBV29-1 to TRBJ2-1; D is unresolved. The CDR3 runs to 13 residues. The V end was cut by 1 base, the J end by 13 bases, with 17 bases between. CDR1 and CDR2 (germline): SQVTM, ANQGSEA. The CDR3 bases are TGCAGCGTTGAAGCCACAGCAACGGAGACCCAGTTCTTC. Translating gives CSVEATATETQFF.

This clonotype was detected a few times. V and J are TRBV6-5 and TRBJ2-1, with 9 bases aligning to TRBD2. This CDR3 has 18 residues. Looked up from germline, CDR1 is MNHEY and CDR2 is SVGAGI. V shed 2 bases, J shed 6 bases, and the junction held 14 bases outside the gene matches. CDR3 in DNA: TGTGCCAGCAGTTACGGATACGGGGCGGGGGGGCCCCCCAATGAGCAGTTCTTC. This sequence encodes CASSYGYGAGGPPNEQFF.

This clonotype was observed a single time. CDR3 amino acids: CSAIDRGGQPQHF. The CDR3 DNA sequence: TGCAGTGCCATAGACAGGGGAGGACAGCCCCAGCATTTT. The genes are TRBV20-1 and TRBJ1-5, with 8 bases aligning to TRBD1. Trimming removed 6 bases from V and 7 bases from J; junction bases left unmatched: 8. Germline lookup yields CDR1 DFQATT and CDR2 SNEGSKA (reference sequence). CDR3 length: 13 amino acids.

This clonotype has a handful of counts. The chain recombines TRBV24-1 with TRBJ1-2; 10 bases match TRBD1. CDR1 and CDR2 (germline): KGHDR, SFDVKD. V was pared by 3 bases and J by 0 bases, with 6 bases of the junction left unmatched. The CDR3 totals 17 residues. The DNA of the CDR3 is TGTGCCACCAGTGATCGTTGGACAGGGGGATCTAACTATGGCTACACCTTC. This sequence encodes CATSDRWTGGSNYGYTF.

This clonotype was picked up one time. The V call is TRBV5-6, the J call TRBJ1-4; D unclear. The CDR3 loop spans 16 amino acids. Between the trimmed V and J ends, which lost 0 bases and 3 bases, there was a span of 12 bases. Germline V gene sequence: CDR1 SGHDT, CDR2 YYEEEE. DNA for the CDR3: TGTGCCAGCAGCTTGGGCGTTCCGCCACCTAATGAAAAACTGTTTTTT. Protein product: CASSLGVPPPNEKLFF.

The CDR3 loop is CASSYGDSRNSPLHF. As DNA, the CDR3 is TGTGCCAGCAGTTACGGAGACAGCCGTAATTCACCCCTCCACTTT. The chain has TRBV6-2 or TRBV6-3 and TRBJ1-6; possible D gene TRBD1, 5 bases. Germline V gene lookup returns CDR1 MNHEY and CDR2 SVGEGT. This CDR3 has 15 amino acids. V was shortened by 2 bases and J by 6 bases, with 11 bases between the two germline ends.

CDR3 bases: TGTGCCAGCTCACCAATAGCACTTGGCTACACCTTC. Amino acids: CASSPIALGYTF. The chain couples TRBV18 to TRBJ1-2; no reliable D call. Looked up from germline, CDR1 is KGHSH and CDR2 is LQKENI. The CDR3 extends over 12 amino acids. Deletions cut 2 bases from V and 7 bases from J, with 8 bases between.

This clonotype occurred a few times. This chain connects TRBV28 to TRBJ2-3; D remains ambiguous. Between the trimmed V and J ends, which lost 2 bases and 1 base, there was a span of 10 bases. The germline CDR1 and CDR2 sequences are MDHEN and SYDVKM. The CDR3 has 15 residues. This chain's CDR3 is CASSLVTRGTDTQYF. The CDR3, as DNA: TGTGCCAGCAGTTTAGTCACTCGAGGCACAGATACGCAGTATTTT.

This clonotype was picked up a small number of times. The chain couples TRBV7-3 to TRBJ1-1, with a tentative D call TRBD1 (5 bases). Trimming removed 5 bases from V and 4 bases from J, with 17 bases in between. There are 15 residues in the CDR3. Germline values: CDR1 SGHTA, CDR2 FQGTGA. The CDR3 region is CASSPQTEPGTEAFF. CDR3 in DNA: TGTGCCAGCAGCCCCCAGACAGAGCCGGGCACTGAAGCTTTCTTT.

The sample holds a few counts of this clonotype. The chain joins TRBV15 to TRBJ1-1; D gene ambiguous. The CDR3 extends over 12 amino acids. Per the germline V gene, CDR1 is LNHNV and CDR2 is YYDKDF (reference sequence). V lost 4 bases and J lost 5, with 8 bases in between. CDR3 bases: TGTGCCACCAGCAACGGGCAGACTGAAGCTTTCTTT. Its protein product is CATSNGQTEAFF.

This clonotype was detected a few times. The rearrangement joins TRBV4-3 to TRBJ2-7, with TRBD1 identical over 8 bases. V dropped 0 bases and J dropped 4; count of bases not matched to a gene: 8. Germline lookup yields CDR1 LGHNA and CDR2 YSLEER. The CDR3 spans 16 residues. CDR3: CASSQDSGQAIYEQYF. In DNA form, the CDR3 reads TGCGCCAGCAGCCAAGATTCGGGACAGGCTATATACGAGCAGTACTTC.

The rearrangement joins TRBV11-2 to TRBJ2-2; 7 positions match TRBD2. This CDR3 has 16 residues. The V segment lost 5 bases and the J segment 4 bases; nucleotides outside the gene matches: 10. Germline CDR1 is SGHAT and CDR2 is FQNNGV. CDR3 sequence reads: CASSVMGGSITGELFF. The CDR3 region has the DNA TGTGCCAGCAGCGTAATGGGGGGGTCGATCACCGGGGAGCTGTTTTTT.